The rows below give T cell receptor beta chains drawn from one sample of a study of blood T cell repertoires in COVID-19. Measured with immunoSEQ multiplex PCR; TCRdb has only the in-frame clones, and not every one. The sample shows fewer than 110,000 clones, 91% of them seen only once. Sequencing was performed on peripheral blood. Receptor source: a man between 45 and 60 years old with acute or convalescent COVID-19. Both conserved end residues are part of each CDR3. The D gene is left open where the match is weak. Clone size is given for some rows only: seen once, a few or many times, or a class if the clone is expanded.

TRBJ1-3,NA,TRBD1,TRBV18,CASSPGTGTGNTIYF,TGTGCCAGCTCACCCGGGACAGGGACTGGAAACACCATATATTTT
TRBJ1-1,NA,TRBD1,TRBV5-5,CASSLGQGRAFF,TGTGCCAGCAGCTTGGGACAGGGCAGAGCTTTCTTT
TRBJ1-3,NA,NA,TRBV30,CAWSQGYSGNTIYF,TGTGCCTGGAGTCAGGGGTACTCTGGAAACACCATATATTTT
TRBJ2-1,NA,TRBD1,TRBV4-2,CASSQLWTGDYNEQFF,TGTGCCAGCAGCCAACTCTGGACAGGGGATTACAATGAGCAGTTCTTC
TRBJ1-5,NA,NA,TRBV10-3,CAIREDSPNQPQHF,TGTGCCATCAGAGAAGACAGCCCCAATCAGCCCCAGCATTTT
TRBJ1-1,NA,NA,TRBV3-1/TRBV3-2,CASSQVLFVGRGLNTEAFF,TGTGCCAGCAGCCAAGTCCTTTTCGTTGGCAGGGGTCTGAACACTGAAGCTTTCTTT
TRBJ1-2,NA,TRBD1,TRBV19,CASSKPGQGNYGYTF,TGTGCCAGTAGTAAACCGGGACAGGGGAACTATGGCTACACCTTC
TRBJ1-6,NA,NA,TRBV6-1,CASSERVESSYNSPLHF,TGTGCCAGCAGTGAACGAGTCGAAAGCTCCTATAATTCACCCCTCCACTTT
TRBJ2-7,few,NA,TRBV27,CASSLSPAGNYEQYF,TGTGCCAGCAGCCTCTCCCCCGCAGGTAACTACGAGCAGTACTTC
TRBJ2-1,NA,TRBD1,TRBV11-3,CASSPGQGSGQFF,TGTGCCAGCAGCCCAGGACAGGGAAGTGGGCAGTTCTTC
TRBJ1-2,NA,NA,TRBV19,CATSDRPYGYTF,TGTGCCACCTCTGACAGACCCTATGGCTACACCTTC
TRBJ2-1,NA,TRBD1,TRBV19,CASSIRGQGAYNEQFF,TGTGCCAGTAGTATAAGGGGACAGGGGGCCTACAATGAGCAGTTCTTC
TRBJ1-1,NA,NA,TRBV30,CAWTYRRNTEAFF,TGTGCCTGGACCTACAGGAGGAACACTGAAGCTTTCTTT
TRBJ2-5,once,TRBD1,TRBV7-9,CASSPGQVRTQYF,TGTGCCAGCAGCCCGGGACAGGTGAGGACCCAGTACTTC
TRBJ1-6,few,NA,TRBV5-1,CASSRQASGSYNSPLHF,TGCGCCAGCAGCCGACAGGCCTCGGGCTCCTATAATTCACCCCTCCACTTT
TRBJ1-2,few,TRBD1,TRBV6-5,CASSFTGGGYTF,TGTGCCAGCAGTTTTACAGGGGGTGGCTACACCTTC
TRBJ2-7,NA,TRBD1,TRBV7-8,CASNLGTGVDEQYF,TGTGCCAGCAACCTGGGGACAGGGGTGGACGAGCAGTACTTC
TRBJ2-1,NA,TRBD2,TRBV11-2,CASSGLAGTNEQFF,TGTGCCAGCAGCGGACTAGCGGGGACTAATGAGCAGTTCTTC
TRBJ1-1,NA,TRBD1,TRBV3-1/TRBV3-2,CASSSTGDEAFF,TGTGCCAGCAGCTCGACAGGGGATGAAGCTTTCTTT
TRBJ1-6,NA,TRBD1,TRBV6-2/TRBV6-3,CASSNRGVHNSPLHF,TGTGCCAGCAGCAACAGGGGTGTACATAATTCACCCCTCCACTTT
TRBJ1-1,NA,NA,TRBV5-4,CASSRRTAMNTEAFF,TGTGCCAGCAGCCGTCGTACAGCAATGAACACTGAAGCTTTCTTT
TRBJ2-5,NA,NA,TRBV7-3,CASSSGNSETQYF,TGTGCCAGCAGCTCAGGGAATTCAGAGACCCAGTACTTC
TRBJ1-1,NA,NA,TRBV19,CASSIPGAAFF,TGTGCCAGTAGTATTCCAGGGGCAGCTTTCTTT
TRBJ2-7,NA,TRBD2,TRBV28,CASSLGGEPYEQYF,TGTGCCAGCAGTTTAGGGGGGGAACCCTACGAGCAGTACTTC
TRBJ1-6,NA,TRBD1,TRBV6-1,CASSDRGSYNSPLHF,TGTGCCAGCAGTGACAGGGGGTCCTACAATTCACCCCTCCACTTT
TRBJ2-3,NA,TRBD2,TRBV7-3,CASSSGLAGVSDTQYF,TGTGCCAGCAGCTCAGGACTAGCGGGGGTTTCAGATACGCAGTATTTT
TRBJ1-3,NA,NA,TRBV2,CASSEEGSSGNTIYF,TGTGCCAGCAGTGAGGAGGGTTCCTCTGGAAACACCATATATTTT
TRBJ1-6,NA,NA,TRBV19,CASSRTPYNSPLHF,TGTGCCAGTAGTCGGACACCCTATAATTCACCCCTCCACTTT
TRBJ2-2,NA,NA,TRBV6-5,CASSYSRRTNTGELFF,TGTGCCAGCAGTTACTCGCGTCGGACTAACACCGGGGAGCTGTTTTTT
TRBJ1-1,NA,NA,TRBV6-2/TRBV6-3,CASSYGVRGTEAFF,TGTGCCAGCAGTTACGGAGTTAGGGGCACTGAAGCTTTCTTT
TRBJ1-6,NA,NA,TRBV6-2/TRBV6-3,CASSYQVNSPLHF,TGTGCCAGCAGTTATCAGGTTAATTCACCCCTCCACTTT
TRBJ1-2,NA,TRBD1,TRBV7-6,CASSPWTGVLNYGYTF,TGTGCCAGCAGCCCATGGACAGGGGTTCTCAACTATGGCTACACCTTC
TRBJ2-7,NA,NA,TRBV2,CASQQGFISYEQYF,TGTGCCAGCCAACAGGGTTTTATTTCGTACGAGCAGTACTTC